The 13 T cell receptor beta chains listed next were all sequenced from one sample in a study of blood T cell repertoires in COVID-19. Sequenced by immunoSEQ multiplex PCR; TCRdb stores in-frame clones only, minus some. The sample holds about 230,000 clones; 83% are singletons and the top ten take just under 7.5%. Sequencing was carried out using peripheral blood. The receptors originated from a woman aged 45-59 years with acute or convalescent COVID-19.

The V gene is TRBV7-8, the J gene TRBJ2-1; TRBD2 aligns across 12 bases. Germline CDR1 reads SGHVS; CDR2 reads FQNEAQ. V dropped 1 base and J dropped 9; count of bases not matched to a gene: 7. CDR3 length equals 16 residues. Written as DNA, the CDR3 is TGTGCCAGCAGCTTAGAATGGCTAGCGGGAGGGGGTGAGCAGTTCTTC. Protein sequence: CASSLEWLAGGGEQFF.

This rearrangement joins TRBV11-2 to TRBJ2-2; no reliable D call. Germline loops: CDR1 SGHAT, CDR2 FQNNGV. V was pared by 2 bases and J by 2 bases, with 6 bases between. The CDR3 spans 14 residues. CDR3 DNA: TGTGCCAGCAGCTTAATAGCTAACACCGGGGAGCTGTTTTTT. Translation: CASSLIANTGELFF.

This sequence joins TRBV3-1 (or the pseudogene TRBV3-2) and TRBJ2-4; 10 nucleotides align to TRBD2. The CDR3 consists of 22 residues. V dropped 0 bases and J dropped 0; count of bases not matched to a gene: 17. Per the germline V gene, CDR1 is LGHDT and CDR2 is YNNKEL (reference sequence). The CDR3 DNA reads as TGTGCCAGCAGCCAAGATCTTGTGGCTAGCGGGGGCAAACATCTAGCCAAAAACATTCAGTACTTC. Residues: CASSQDLVASGGKHLAKNIQYF.

V gene TRBV7-2 combines with J gene TRBJ1-6, with D unresolved. Trimming took 0 bases from V and 12 from J, leaving 12 bases between them. The CDR3 totals 14 residues. Germline V gives CDR1 SGHTA, CDR2 FQGNSA. CDR3 in DNA: TGTGCCAGCAGCTTAGCCATGGATTCGGGACCCCTCCACTTT. It codes for CASSLAMDSGPLHF.

The count of this clone is one. The rearrangement uses TRBV20-1 and TRBJ2-5; 9 bases agree with TRBD2. The CDR3 covers 16 residues. V dropped 3 bases and J dropped 5; count of bases not matched to a gene: 13. Per germline, CDR1 DFQATT and CDR2 SNEGSKA (reference sequence). This chain's CDR3 is CSASQYPGLARETQYF. For the CDR3, the DNA is TGCAGTGCTAGTCAATACCCGGGACTAGCTCGCGAGACCCAGTACTTC.

The chain combines TRBV30 with TRBJ2-1, with TRBD1 matching 7 bases. This CDR3 spans 14 amino acids. With 3 bases clipped from V and 4 bases from J, the junction kept 6 bases outside the gene matches. Per germline, CDR1 GTSNPN and CDR2 SVGIG (reference sequence). The CDR3: CAWRDIRGYNEQFF. Written as DNA, the CDR3 is TGTGCCTGGAGAGATATCAGGGGGTACAATGAGCAGTTCTTC.

V gene TRBV9 combines with J gene TRBJ1-6, with D possibly being TRBD1 (6 bases). The germline gives CDR1 SGDLS, CDR2 YYNGEE. The V and J ends lost 4 bases and 5 bases respectively, with 10 bases between them. The CDR3 has 14 residues. The CDR3, as DNA: TGTGCCAGCAGCTACAGGGTCCATAATTCACCCCTCCACTTT. Its translation is CASSYRVHNSPLHF.

V gene TRBV28 combines with J gene TRBJ2-4, with 8 bases fitting TRBD2. V lost 7 bases and J lost 3; bases outside the gene matches: 5. The length of the CDR3 is 14 residues. CDR1 is MDHEN and CDR2 is SYDVKM in the germline V gene. The CDR3 DNA is TGTGCCAGCACCCCGGGAGGGAGCAAAAACATTCAGTACTTC. It translates to CASTPGGSKNIQYF.

The V and J genes are TRBV3-1 (or the pseudogene TRBV3-2) and TRBJ2-7; possible D gene TRBD2, 6 bases. This CDR3 is 15 amino acids long. Germline lookup yields CDR1 LGHDT and CDR2 YNNKEL (reference sequence). Trimming cost V 4 bases and J 3 bases, with 16 bases left between them. CDR3 coding DNA: TGTGCCAGCAGCCGGTCCTACGGGACTTTCTACGAGCAGTACTTC. Protein: CASSRSYGTFYEQYF.

This clone was observed a single time. This chain joins TRBV28 and TRBJ2-3; 11 nucleotides match TRBD1. The J segment lost 8 bases and the V segment lost 11 bases, leaving 15 bases of the junction unmatched. Per the germline V gene, CDR1 is MDHEN and CDR2 is SYDVKM. The CDR3 is 15 residues long. Here the CDR3 reads CAHSRTGGFVGTQYF. Here the CDR3 DNA reads TGTGCCCACTCTAGGACAGGGGGCTTCGTGGGTACGCAGTATTTT.

The chain carries TRBV6-8 and TRBJ1-1; D is ambiguous. CDR1 and CDR2 (germline): MNHGY, SAAAGT. Trimming removed 6 bases from V and 0 bases from J, with 23 bases in between. This CDR3 contains 18 residues. The chain's CDR3 is CASRQHEGAPFMNTEAFF. The CDR3 coding sequence is TGTGCCAGCAGACAACACGAGGGTGCCCCGTTCATGAACACTGAAGCTTTCTTT.

CDR3 protein: CASSLDRGNTEAFF. The CDR3 nucleotides read TGTGCCAGCAGCTTAGATCGGGGGAACACTGAAGCTTTCTTT. The V and J genes are TRBV7-8 and TRBJ1-1, with D uncertain. The CDR3 runs 14 residues. CDR1 and CDR2 (germline): SGHVS, FQNEAQ. Trimming pared 1 base from V and 1 base from J, leaving 7 bases between.

The chain uses TRBV2 and TRBJ2-1; 9 nucleotides line up with TRBD2. Germline V gives CDR1 SNHLY, CDR2 FYNNEI. The junction had 3 bases not matched to a gene; V was cut back by 6 bases and J by 3 bases. This CDR3 is built from 14 residues. CDR3 amino acids: CASRGLAFYNEQFF. The CDR3 DNA is TGTGCCAGCAGGGGACTAGCTTTCTACAATGAGCAGTTCTTC.